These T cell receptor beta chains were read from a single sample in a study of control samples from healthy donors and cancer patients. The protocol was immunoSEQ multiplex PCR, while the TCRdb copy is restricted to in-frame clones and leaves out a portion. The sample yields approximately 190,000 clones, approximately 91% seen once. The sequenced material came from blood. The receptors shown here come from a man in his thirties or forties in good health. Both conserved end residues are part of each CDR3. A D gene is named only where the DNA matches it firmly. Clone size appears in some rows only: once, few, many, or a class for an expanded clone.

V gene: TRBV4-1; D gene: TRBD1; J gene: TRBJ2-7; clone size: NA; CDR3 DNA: TGCGCCAGCAGCCAAGGGGACAGCTTTTCCTACGAGCAGTACTTC; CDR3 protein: CASSQGDSFSYEQYF
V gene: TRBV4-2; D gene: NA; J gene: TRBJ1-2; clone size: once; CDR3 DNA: TGTGCCAGCAGCCCCCTTGGGATGGATTGGAGCTATGGCTACACCTTC; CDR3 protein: CASSPLGMDWSYGYTF
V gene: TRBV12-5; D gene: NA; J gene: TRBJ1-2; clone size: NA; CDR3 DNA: TGTGCTAGTGGTTTGGCCGAGGCCGCGCTCTATGGCTACACCTTC; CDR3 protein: CASGLAEAALYGYTF
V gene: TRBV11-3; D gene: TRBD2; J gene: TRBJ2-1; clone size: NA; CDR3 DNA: TGTGCCAGCAGCTCCGGGGGGGGGCTAGCGCACTCCCATGAGCAGTTCTTC; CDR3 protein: CASSSGGGLAHSHEQFF
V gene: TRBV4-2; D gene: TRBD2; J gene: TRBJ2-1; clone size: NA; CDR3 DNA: TGTGCCAGCAGCCTCCGAGCTAGCGGGGGTAACTACAATGAGCAGTTCTTC; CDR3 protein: CASSLRASGGNYNEQFF
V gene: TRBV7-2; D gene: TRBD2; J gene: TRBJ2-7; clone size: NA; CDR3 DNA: TGTGCCAGCAGCCTCGGACTAGCGGGGACCCTGGGGCAGTACTTC; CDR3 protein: CASSLGLAGTLGQYF
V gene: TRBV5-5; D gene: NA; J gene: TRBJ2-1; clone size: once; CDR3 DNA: TGTGCCAGCAGCTTGGTGGGGAGCTCCTACAATGAGCAGTTCTTC; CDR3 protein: CASSLVGSSYNEQFF
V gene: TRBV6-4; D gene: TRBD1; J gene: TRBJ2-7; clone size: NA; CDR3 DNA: TGTGCCAGCAGTCGGGACAGTTTTGTCTCCGAGCAGTACTTC; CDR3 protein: CASSRDSFVSEQYF
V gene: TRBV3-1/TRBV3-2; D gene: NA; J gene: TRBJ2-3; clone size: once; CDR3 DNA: TGTGCCAGCAGCCCAACAGGCGATACGCAGTATTTT; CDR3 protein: CASSPTGDTQYF
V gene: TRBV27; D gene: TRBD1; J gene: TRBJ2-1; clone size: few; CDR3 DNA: TGTGCCAGCAGTTTAAGGGGACAGGGGCGCAATGAGCAGTTCTTC; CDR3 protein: CASSLRGQGRNEQFF
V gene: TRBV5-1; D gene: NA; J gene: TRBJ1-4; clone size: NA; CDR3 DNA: TGCGCCAGCAGCCCTAATGGCGGGAACCGTGAAAAACTGTTTTTT; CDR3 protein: CASSPNGGNREKLFF
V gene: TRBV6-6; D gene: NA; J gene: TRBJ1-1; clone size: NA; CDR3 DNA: TGTGCCAGCAGTTACCGGTTGGACGTCCCGAACACTGAAGCTTTCTTT; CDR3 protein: CASSYRLDVPNTEAFF
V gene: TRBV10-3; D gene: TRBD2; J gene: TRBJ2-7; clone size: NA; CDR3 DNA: TGTGCCATCAGGGGGAGGGACTTC; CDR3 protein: CAIRGRDF
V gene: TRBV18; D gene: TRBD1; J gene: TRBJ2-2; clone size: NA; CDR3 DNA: TGTGCCAGCTCAATTGACAGGGGCGGCACCGGGGAGCTGTTTTTT; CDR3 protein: CASSIDRGGTGELFF
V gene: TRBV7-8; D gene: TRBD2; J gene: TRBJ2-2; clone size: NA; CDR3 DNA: TGTGCCAGCAGCTTCGTGGGACTAGCGGGGGCCCCCGGCCCCGGGGAGCTGTTTTTT; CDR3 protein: CASSFVGLAGAPGPGELFF
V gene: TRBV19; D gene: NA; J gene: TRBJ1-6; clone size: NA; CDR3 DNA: TGTGCCAGTAGTATTATGGGGTATAATTCACCCCTCCACTTT; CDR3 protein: CASSIMGYNSPLHF
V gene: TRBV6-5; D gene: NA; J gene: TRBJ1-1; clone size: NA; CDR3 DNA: TGTGCCAGCAGTCCAAAACCCACAGCTGAAGCTTTCTTT; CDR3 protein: CASSPKPTAEAFF
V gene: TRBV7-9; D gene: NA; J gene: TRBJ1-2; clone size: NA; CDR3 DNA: TGTGCCAGCAGCCCGCCCGGGGGCGATTATGGCTACACCTTC; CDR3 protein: CASSPPGGDYGYTF
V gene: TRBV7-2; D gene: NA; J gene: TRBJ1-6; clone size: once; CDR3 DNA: TGTGCCAGCAGCTTCCAGGTTAATTCACCCCTCCACTTT; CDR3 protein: CASSFQVNSPLHF
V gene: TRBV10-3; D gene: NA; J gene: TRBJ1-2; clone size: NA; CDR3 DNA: TGTGCCATCAGTGAGTCTGATAGGAACTATGGCTACACCTTC; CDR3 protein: CAISESDRNYGYTF
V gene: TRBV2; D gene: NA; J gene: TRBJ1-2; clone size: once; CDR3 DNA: TGTGCCTTACGTGGACAAACCTATGGCTACACCTTC; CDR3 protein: CALRGQTYGYTF
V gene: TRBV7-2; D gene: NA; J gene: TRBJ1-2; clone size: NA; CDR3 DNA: TGTGCCAGCAGCTTCCAGGCAGGGCCTAACTATGGCTACACCTTC; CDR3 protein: CASSFQAGPNYGYTF
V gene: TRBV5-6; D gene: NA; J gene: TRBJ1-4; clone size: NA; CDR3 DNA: TGTGCCAGCAGCTTCTACAGGGTAATACGAAAACTGTTTTTT; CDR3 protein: CASSFYRVIRKLFF
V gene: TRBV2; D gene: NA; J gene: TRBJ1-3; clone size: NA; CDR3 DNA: TGTGCCAGCAGTAAAGGGACCCCCGGGGGCACCATATATTTT; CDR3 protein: CASSKGTPGGTIYF
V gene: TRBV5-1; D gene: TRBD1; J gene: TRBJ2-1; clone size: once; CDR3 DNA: TGCGCCAGCAGCTTGGCGCAGGGGGCACATGAGCAGTTCTTC; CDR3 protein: CASSLAQGAHEQFF
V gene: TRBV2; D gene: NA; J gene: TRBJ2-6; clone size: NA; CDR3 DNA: TGTGCCAGCAGTAGGCAGGGGGGGCGGATTAGCGGGGCCAACGTCCTGACTTTC; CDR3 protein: CASSRQGGRISGANVLTF
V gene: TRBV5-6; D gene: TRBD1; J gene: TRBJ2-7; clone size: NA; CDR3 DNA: TGTGCCAGCAGCTTGTGGGTCGGGACAGAGATCTACGAGCAGTACTTC; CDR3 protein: CASSLWVGTEIYEQYF
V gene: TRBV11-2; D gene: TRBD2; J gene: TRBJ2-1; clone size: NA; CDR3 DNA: TGTGCCAGCAGCTTAGGTCGGACTAGCGGGGAGGAGCAGTTCTTC; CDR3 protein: CASSLGRTSGEEQFF
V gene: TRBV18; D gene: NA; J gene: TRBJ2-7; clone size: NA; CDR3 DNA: TGTGCCAGCTCACCAAGAGAAAAGAGCTACGAGCAGTACTTC; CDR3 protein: CASSPREKSYEQYF
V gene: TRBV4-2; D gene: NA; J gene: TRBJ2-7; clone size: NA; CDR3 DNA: TGTGCCAGCAGCCAACTCCAGGGGTTGTCGTCCTACGAGCAGTACTTC; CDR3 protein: CASSQLQGLSSYEQYF
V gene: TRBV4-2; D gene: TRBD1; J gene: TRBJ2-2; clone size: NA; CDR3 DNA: TGTGCCAGCAGCCAGAGGGGACAGCACACCGGGGAGCTGTTTTTT; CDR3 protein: CASSQRGQHTGELFF
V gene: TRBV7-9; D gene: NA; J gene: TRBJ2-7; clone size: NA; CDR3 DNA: TGTGCCAGCAGCTTAGTGGGAGGGGGGTCCTACGAGCAGTACTTC; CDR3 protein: CASSLVGGGSYEQYF
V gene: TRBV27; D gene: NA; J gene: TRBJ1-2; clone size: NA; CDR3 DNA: TGTGCCAGCAGTTTAAAGGGAAGAAACTATGGCTGCACCTTC; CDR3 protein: CASSLKGRNYGCTF
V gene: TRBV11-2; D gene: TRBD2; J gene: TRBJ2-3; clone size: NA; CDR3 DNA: TGTGCCAGCAGCTCCACTAGCGGGGGCACAGATACGCAGTATTTT; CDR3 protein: CASSSTSGGTDTQYF
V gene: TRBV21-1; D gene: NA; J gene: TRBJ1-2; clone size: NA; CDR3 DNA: TGTGCCAGCAGCAAAGAATACAGATACTATGGCTACACCTTC; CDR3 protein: CASSKEYRYYGYTF
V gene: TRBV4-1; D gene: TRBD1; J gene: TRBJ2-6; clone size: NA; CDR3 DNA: TGCGCCAGCAGGCCCTCGACAGGGGTTGGGGCCAACGTCCTGACTTTC; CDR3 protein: CASRPSTGVGANVLTF
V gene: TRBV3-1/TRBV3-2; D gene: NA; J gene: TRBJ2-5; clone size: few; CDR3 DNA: TGTGCCAGCAGCCATGGACACCTCACGCAGACCCAGTACTTC; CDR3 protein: CASSHGHLTQTQYF